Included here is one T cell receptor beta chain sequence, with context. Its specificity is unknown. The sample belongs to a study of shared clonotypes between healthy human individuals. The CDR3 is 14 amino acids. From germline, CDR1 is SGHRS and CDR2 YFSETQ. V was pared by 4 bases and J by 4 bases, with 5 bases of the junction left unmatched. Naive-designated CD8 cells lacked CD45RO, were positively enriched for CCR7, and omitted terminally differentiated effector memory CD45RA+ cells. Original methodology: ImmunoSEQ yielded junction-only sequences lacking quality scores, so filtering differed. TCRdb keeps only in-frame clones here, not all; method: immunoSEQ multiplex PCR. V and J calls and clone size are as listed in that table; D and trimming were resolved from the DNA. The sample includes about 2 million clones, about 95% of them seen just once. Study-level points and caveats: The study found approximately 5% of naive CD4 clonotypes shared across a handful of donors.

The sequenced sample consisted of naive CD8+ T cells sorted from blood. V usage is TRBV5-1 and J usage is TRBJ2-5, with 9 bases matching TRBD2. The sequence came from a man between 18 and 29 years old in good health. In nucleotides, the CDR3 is TGCGCCAGCAGCACGGGACTAGCAGGAGAGACCCAGTACTTC. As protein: CASSTGLAGETQYF.